This entry lists 32 T cell receptor beta chains sequenced from one sample in a study of T cell responses to AZD1222 COVID-19 vaccine. Repertoires were generated with immunoSEQ multiplex PCR, while TCRdb's copy carries only in-frame clones and drops some. The sample has approximately 140,000 clones, over 85% seen once. Sample: peripheral blood, taken on day 0 of AZD1222 vaccination. These receptor sequences come from an adult in good health.

J is TRBJ1-2 and V is TRBV7-2; 7 bases are a match to TRBD1. Germline-derived CDR1 and CDR2 are SGHTA and FQGNSA. Germline trimming cut 5 bases from V and 4 bases from J; bases unmatched to any gene: 7. The CDR3 covers 14 residues. Here the CDR3 reads CASSNGQALYGYTF. The DNA of the CDR3 is TGTGCCAGCAGCAATGGACAGGCACTCTATGGCTACACCTTC.

The chain is built from TRBV29-1 and TRBJ1-2; TRBD1 matches at 7 bases. V gave up 4 bases and J gave up 4 bases; unmatched junction bases: 9. CDR3 length: 14 amino acids. Germline CDR1 is SQVTM and CDR2 is ANQGSEA. CDR3 bases: TGCAGCGTTGTGGGGGGACAGATACTCTATGGCTACACCTTC. Protein product: CSVVGGQILYGYTF.

The gene calls are TRBV7-2 and TRBJ2-2; D possibly corresponds to TRBD2 (5 bases). Germline assignment: CDR1 SGHTA and CDR2 FQGNSA. Trimming pared 5 bases from V and 7 bases from J, leaving 17 bases between. The CDR3 is 15 amino acids. The CDR3 here is CASSLGLPAGGELFF. CDR3 bases: TGTGCCAGCAGCCTAGGACTTCCGGCGGGCGGGGAGCTGTTTTTT.

The chain is built from TRBV6-2 or TRBV6-3 and TRBJ1-3, with TRBD1 as a possible D gene (5 bases). Germline V gives CDR1 MNHEY, CDR2 SVGEGT. V shed 6 bases and J shed 1 base, with 16 bases lying between them. This CDR3 contains 16 residues. CDR3 region: CASSRTGLQSGNTIYF. CDR3 in DNA: TGTGCCAGCAGCCGGACGGGACTTCAGTCTGGAAACACCATATATTTT.

The genes are TRBV5-1 and TRBJ1-2; D is unresolved. Germline V gives CDR1 SGHRS, CDR2 YFSETQ. The CDR3 covers 12 residues. The V end was cut by 4 bases, the J end by 6 bases, with 10 bases between. The CDR3 DNA reads TGCGCCAGCAGCCCATCGACAAATGGCTACACCTTC. Translation: CASSPSTNGYTF.

This sequence joins TRBV30 and TRBJ1-2, with a possible D match to TRBD1 (5 bases). V lost 8 bases, J lost 2 bases, and 12 bases lay in between. There are 12 residues in the CDR3. The V gene's germline CDR1 is GTSNPN and CDR2 SVGIG (reference sequence). The chain's CDR3 is CAARQMNYGYTF. The CDR3 DNA follows: TGTGCCGCTAGACAGATGAACTATGGCTACACCTTC. The whole variable domain, filled in from reference TRBV30 and TRBJ1-2, reads SQTIHQWPATLVQPVGSPLSLECTVEGTSNPNLYWYRQAAGRGLQLLFYSVGIGQISSEVPQNLSASRPQDRQFILSSKKLLLSDSGFYLCAARQMNYGYTFGSGTRLTVV.

The chain carries TRBV5-4 and TRBJ2-7, with a possible D match to TRBD2 (5 bases). Trimming took off 4 bases at V and 2 bases at J, with 10 bases between the two ends. Germline V gene sequence: CDR1 SGHNT, CDR2 YYREEE (reference sequence). The CDR3 is 13 residues long. The CDR3 nucleotides read TGTGCCAGCAGCCCCGGGGAGACCTACGAGCAGTACTTC. Its translation: CASSPGETYEQYF.

The rearrangement joins TRBV5-6 to TRBJ2-3; 7 nucleotides line up with TRBD1. The length of the CDR3 is 13 residues. Per the germline V gene, CDR1 is SGHDT and CDR2 is YYEEEE. The ends lost 6 bases at V and 4 bases at J; junction bases unmatched: 5. The CDR3 reads CASNRGHADTQYF. CDR3 DNA sequence: TGTGCCAGCAACAGGGGTCATGCAGATACGCAGTATTTT.

V and J are TRBV6-2 or TRBV6-3 and TRBJ2-1, with TRBD2 matching 11 bases. This CDR3 region has 18 residues. Germline values: CDR1 MNHEY, CDR2 SVGEGT. Trimming took 0 bases from V and 6 from J; bases not matched to a gene: 10. CDR3 sequence reads: CASSYSIKTSGSPNEQFF. In nucleotides, the CDR3 is TGTGCCAGCAGTTACTCGATAAAAACTAGCGGGAGTCCCAATGAGCAGTTCTTC.

The sample holds one count of this clone. The chain combines TRBV7-9 with TRBJ2-7; the D gene is possibly TRBD2 (6 bases). Germline values: CDR1 SEHNR, CDR2 FQNEAQ (reference sequence). The ends were cut back, 5 bases at V and 1 base at J, with 18 bases in the middle. The CDR3 spans 16 residues. This CDR3 is CASSEWGETGSYEQYF. The DNA for the CDR3 is TGTGCCAGCAGCGAATGGGGGGAAACAGGTTCCTACGAGCAGTACTTC.

CDR3 nucleotide sequence: TGTGCCAGCAGTTTAAGTTCCGGAGTGGGAGAAGAAGCTTTCTTT. Translated, it gives CASSLSSGVGEEAFF. The chain links TRBV28 to TRBJ1-1; D call uncertain. The V end was cut by 2 bases, the J end by 8 bases, with 18 bases between. Germline lookup yields CDR1 MDHEN and CDR2 SYDVKM. The CDR3 is made up of 15 amino acids.

This chain joins TRBV7-8 and TRBJ1-1; no clear D. There are 15 residues in the CDR3. Germline V CDR1 and CDR2: SGHVS, FQNEAQ. Trimming removed 4 bases at V and 1 base at J, with 13 bases between. The CDR3 DNA reads as TGTGCCAGCAGCTACACATGGGTGACGAACACTGAAGCTTTCTTT. It specifies CASSYTWVTNTEAFF.

CDR3 residues: CASSLVGSYTEAFF. The CDR3 nucleotides are TGTGCCAGCAGCTTAGTTGGCTCCTACACTGAAGCTTTCTTT. The chain links TRBV5-4 to TRBJ1-1; D not certain. Trimming cost V 2 bases and J 3 bases, with 11 bases left between them. The CDR3 totals 14 residues. The germline gives CDR1 SGHNT, CDR2 YYREEE (reference sequence).

This clone was observed a few times. The V gene is TRBV4-1, the J gene TRBJ2-1; 9 nucleotides line up with TRBD1. Losses at the gene ends were 3 bases for V and 4 bases for J; bases not matched to a gene: 4. The germline V gene has CDR1 MGHRA and CDR2 YSYEKL. This CDR3 has 15 amino acids. CDR3 in DNA: TGCGCCAGCAGCCAGGACAGGGGTAATTACAATGAGCAGTTCTTC. Amino acid sequence: CASSQDRGNYNEQFF.

This clone showed up just once. The rearrangement uses TRBV21-1 and TRBJ2-5; the D call in the table, TRBD1, was not verified against the DNA. TRBV21-1 is tagged as a pseudogene. The CDR3 length is 17 residues. DNA for the CDR3: TGTGCCAGCAGCAAAAGAAAGGCAGGGAAGACCACCGAGACCCAGTACTTC. Its translation: CASSKRKAGKTTETQYF.

J is TRBJ2-7 and V is TRBV5-4; D might be TRBD2 (6 bases). The CDR3 is 14 residues long. Germline assignment: CDR1 SGHNT and CDR2 YYREEE (reference sequence). Trimming removed 0 bases at V and 1 base at J, with 8 bases between. CDR3 amino acids: CASSLASASYEQYF. CDR3 bases: TGTGCCAGCAGCTTGGCTAGCGCGTCCTACGAGCAGTACTTC.

The CDR3 reads CASSEWRGGRDTQYF. The CDR3 DNA sequence: TGTGCCAGCAGTGAGTGGCGGGGGGGCCGAGATACGCAGTATTTT. This chain connects TRBV6-1 to TRBJ2-3; TRBD2 matches at 9 bases. CDR3 length: 15 residues. Germline trimming cut 3 bases from V and 5 bases from J; bases unmatched to any gene: 6. Germline-derived CDR1 and CDR2 are MNHNS and SASEGT.

The chain uses TRBV9 and TRBJ2-3; D unclear. Germline V lookup: CDR1 SGDLS, CDR2 YYNGEE. V lost 2 bases to trimming and J lost 6 bases, with 10 bases between them. CDR3 length: 13 amino acids. CDR3: CASSVIQTDTQYF. In DNA, the CDR3 is TGTGCCAGCAGCGTCATCCAAACCGATACGCAGTATTTT. Full variable domain (missing parts from reference TRBV9 and TRBJ2-3): DSGVTQTPKHLITATGQRVTLRCSPRSGDLSVYWYQQSLDQGLQFLIQYYNGEERAKGNILERFSAQQFPDLHSELNLSSLELGDSALYFCASSVIQTDTQYFGPGTRLTVL.

The chain joins TRBV5-6 to TRBJ1-1, with D possibly being TRBD1 (6 bases). The CDR3 covers 15 residues. CDR1 and CDR2 (germline): SGHDT, YYEEEE. Trimming removed 4 bases at V and 2 bases at J, with 15 bases between. CDR3 amino acids: CASSRMGQENTEAFF. CDR3 in DNA: TGTGCCAGCAGCCGCATGGGACAAGAAAACACTGAAGCTTTCTTT.

The gene calls are TRBV6-5 and TRBJ2-1, with D perhaps given as TRBD1 or TRBD2 (6 bases each). Germline lookup yields CDR1 MNHEY and CDR2 SVGAGI. Between the trimmed V and J ends, which lost 8 bases and 9 bases, there was a span of 14 bases. The CDR3 sequence is 12 residues long. The DNA for the CDR3 is TGTGCCAGCTCCGGGGGCCAGGGTGAGCAGTTCTTC. Translated, it gives CASSGGQGEQFF.

The V call is TRBV19, the J call TRBJ2-1; TRBD2 might be the D (6 bases). Trimming pared 3 bases from V and 0 bases from J, leaving 9 bases between. From germline, CDR1 is LNHDA and CDR2 SQIVND (reference sequence). The CDR3 contains 15 residues. CDR3 amino acids: CASSMGGLSYNEQFF. The CDR3, as DNA: TGTGCCAGTAGTATGGGGGGTCTCTCCTACAATGAGCAGTTCTTC.

This chain connects TRBV19 to TRBJ1-1, with D maybe TRBD1 (5 bases). The CDR3 length is 13 residues. The V end was cut by 7 bases, the J end by 3 bases, with 12 bases between. CDR1 and CDR2 (germline): LNHDA, SQIVND (reference sequence). CDR3 nucleotides: TGTGCCAGTATGGGCAGGGAATACACTGAAGCTTTCTTT. Its protein product is CASMGREYTEAFF.

The chain joins TRBV4-3 to TRBJ2-1; no clear D. V was pared by 0 bases and J by 0 bases, with 12 bases between. The CDR3 length is 17 residues. Germline CDR1 and CDR2: LGHNA and YSLEER. The CDR3 DNA sequence: TGCGCCAGCAGCCAAGATAAACTACCCAACTCCTACAATGAGCAGTTCTTC. Its protein product is CASSQDKLPNSYNEQFF.

This rearrangement joins TRBV5-1 to TRBJ2-5, with unresolved D. Germline CDR1 is SGHRS and CDR2 is YFSETQ. Deletions cut 4 bases from V and 2 bases from J, with 9 bases between. The CDR3 consists of 13 residues. This CDR3 is CASSHSKQETQYF. CDR3 DNA: TGCGCCAGCAGCCACAGCAAACAAGAGACCCAGTACTTC.

The chain joins TRBV10-3 to TRBJ2-2, with unresolved D. CDR1 ENHRY and CDR2 SYGVKD come from the germline V gene. The CDR3 is made up of 14 amino acids. The V and J ends lost 0 bases and 3 bases respectively, with 5 bases between them. The CDR3: CAISESGYTGELFF. CDR3 nucleotides: TGTGCCATCAGTGAGTCGGGCTACACCGGGGAGCTGTTTTTT.

The chain combines TRBV13 with TRBJ1-2, with a weak D call TRBD1 (5 bases). V was pared by 4 bases and J by 3 bases, with 12 bases between. Germline values: CDR1 PRHDT, CDR2 FYEKMQ (reference sequence). This CDR3 spans 14 amino acids. The CDR3 region has the DNA TGTGCCAGCAGCTCTATGGGGGTTCACTATGGCTACACCTTC. It is translated as CASSSMGVHYGYTF. Based on the CDR3 plus reference TRBV13 and TRBJ1-2, the full variable domain is AAGVIQSPRHLIKEKRETATLKCYPIPRHDTVYWYQQGPGQDPQFLISFYEKMQSDKGSIPDRFSAQQFSDYHSELNMSSLELGDSALYFCASSSMGVHYGYTFGSGTRLTVV.

The chain combines TRBV2 with TRBJ1-2; 7 bases are shared with TRBD1. V gave up 8 bases and J gave up 4 bases; unmatched junction bases: 4. Germline-derived CDR1 and CDR2 are SNHLY and FYNNEI. The CDR3 is 12 residues long. The CDR3 is CASRGTAYGYTF. The CDR3 bases are TGTGCCAGCCGAGGGACAGCCTATGGCTACACCTTC.

This clone was observed once. This chain links TRBV7-8 with TRBJ1-3; D not certain. Germline-derived CDR1 and CDR2 are SGHVS and FQNEAQ. The CDR3 length is 13 residues. Trimming took off 1 base at V and 2 bases at J, with 3 bases between the two ends. The CDR3 DNA reads as TGTGCCAGCAGCTTAGTTCCTGGAAACACCATATATTTT. Translating it yields CASSLVPGNTIYF.

The chain is built from TRBV30 and TRBJ2-7; 9 nucleotides agree with TRBD1. Germline-derived CDR1 and CDR2 are GTSNPN and SVGIG (reference sequence). The CDR3 has 12 amino acids. With V trimmed by 5 bases and J by 2 bases, 1 base remained unmatched. The CDR3 sequence: CAWGTGPYEQYF. CDR3 in DNA: TGTGCCTGGGGGACAGGGCCCTACGAGCAGTACTTC.

The rearrangement links TRBV6-2 or TRBV6-3 to TRBJ2-5, with D possibly TRBD2 on 6 matching bases. The CDR3 is 12 residues long. Germline V gene lookup returns CDR1 MNHEY and CDR2 SVGEGT. Trimming pared 8 bases from V and 5 bases from J, leaving 12 bases between. As DNA, the CDR3 is TGTGCCAGCTGCCCAGGGAGGGAGACCCAGTACTTC. It specifies CASCPGRETQYF.

The rearrangement links TRBV20-1 to TRBJ2-5; D uncertain. This CDR3 has 13 amino acids. Germline CDR1 and CDR2: DFQATT and SNEGSKA (reference sequence). V gave up 3 bases and J gave up 2 bases, with 10 bases separating them. The CDR3 reads CSASDAKQETQYF. DNA for the CDR3: TGCAGTGCTAGTGACGCGAAACAAGAGACCCAGTACTTC.

V and J are TRBV6-5 and TRBJ2-1; TRBD2 aligns across 8 bases. CDR3 size: 16 residues. The germline gives CDR1 MNHEY, CDR2 SVGAGI. V shed 2 bases, J shed 6 bases, and the junction held 9 bases outside the gene matches. The CDR3 loop is CASSYHSGKLANEQFF. DNA of the CDR3: TGTGCCAGCAGTTACCATAGCGGGAAGTTGGCCAATGAGCAGTTCTTC.